One sample yielded the 21 T cell receptor beta chains listed below, sequenced in a study of T-cell reconstitution after alpha-beta-depleted transplantation in children. Unique molecular identifiers were built into the TCRbeta library. Using its own MiXCR run on the PCR reads, TCRdb lists one record per CDR3 protein. The profile shows 400,000 to 500,000 distinct CDR3 sequences, roughly 11% of them singletons. The sequencing used PBMCs from the stem cell graft donor, collected from the stem cell graft. These receptors were collected from a human donor who donated a stem cell graft to a child with acute myeloid leukemia.

This clonotype was counted between two and nine times. DNA of the CDR3: TGTGCCAGCAGCTCGCAACCAGGGACGGCCTACGAGCAGTACTTC. This gives the protein CASSSQPGTAYEQYF. The chain carries TRBV7-2 and TRBJ2-7; either TRBD1 or TRBD2 may supply D (5 bases each). The V end lost 4 bases, the J end lost 2 bases, and 15 bases lay between the germline ends. Germline values: CDR1 SGHTA, CDR2 FQGNSA. The CDR3 length is 15 residues.

This clonotype was found a few times. The chain links TRBV7-6 to TRBJ1-4; a weak D match, TRBD1 (5 bases). Germline V gene data show CDR1 as SGHVS and CDR2 as FNYEAQ. There are 17 residues in the CDR3. V was shortened by 1 base and J by 4 bases, with 16 bases between the two germline ends. Written as DNA, the CDR3 is TGTGCCAGCAGCTTAGACCCCCCAAGGGGCTTTAATGAAAAACTGTTTTTT. Amino acids: CASSLDPPRGFNEKLFF.

In the case of this clonotype: A junction end diverges from the germline sequence, so it may reflect a read error. This chain uses TRBV5-5 with TRBJ2-1; no clear D. Looked up from germline, CDR1 is SGHKS and CDR2 is YYEKEE (reference sequence). This CDR3 contains 13 residues. The DNA of the CDR3 is TGTGCCAGCAGCTTGATTACTTACAATGAGCGGTTCTTC. Its protein product is CASSLITYNERFF.

V and J are TRBV15 and TRBJ2-1, with TRBD1 as a possible D gene (5 bases). Germline V gives CDR1 LNHNV, CDR2 YYDKDF (reference sequence). Trimming shortened V by 2 bases and J by 4 bases, and 12 bases separated the two germline ends. This CDR3 is 15 amino acids long. As DNA, the CDR3 is TGTGCCACCAGCAGAAGCCAGGGCGAATACAATGAGCAGTTCTTC. Encoded protein: CATSRSQGEYNEQFF.

The chain recombines TRBV6-1 with TRBJ2-1, with 13 bases lining up with TRBD2. The junction had 10 bases not matched to a gene; V was cut back by 5 bases and J by 6 bases. The germline V gene has CDR1 MNHNS and CDR2 SASEGT. CDR3 length equals 17 residues. CDR3 nucleotide sequence: TGTGCCAGCAGTCCGGGACTAGCGGGAAGTCGGATCAATGAGCAGTTCTTC. Its translation is CASSPGLAGSRINEQFF.

The chain is built from TRBV6-1 and TRBJ2-2, with D tentatively TRBD2 (6 bases). The germline gives CDR1 MNHNS, CDR2 SASEGT. The ends were cut back, 3 bases at V and 6 bases at J, with 17 bases in the middle. This CDR3 comprises 16 residues. The CDR3 here is CASSDGRDLRPGELFF. The CDR3 DNA is TGTGCCAGCAGTGACGGCAGGGACTTGCGGCCCGGGGAGCTGTTTTTT.

Many counts were recorded for this clonotype. The chain recombines TRBV4-2 with TRBJ2-3; 10 nucleotides line up with TRBD2. Germline V gives CDR1 LGHNA, CDR2 YNFKEQ. The CDR3 sequence is 17 residues long. Trimming took 0 bases from V and 1 from J; bases not matched to a gene: 4. In DNA, the CDR3 is TGTGCCAGCAGCCAAGAGCCTAGCGGGAGAGGCACAGATACGCAGTATTTT. Protein sequence: CASSQEPSGRGTDTQYF.

In this sample, this clonotype turned up many times. V usage is TRBV15 and J usage is TRBJ2-3; maybe TRBD1 (6 bases). Looked up from germline, CDR1 is LNHNV and CDR2 is YYDKDF (reference sequence). The CDR3 contains 15 residues. V gave up 3 bases and J gave up 4 bases, with 14 bases separating them. The CDR3, as DNA: TGTGCCACCAGCAGCTCCAGGGGTTACGCAGATACGCAGTATTTT. The encoded protein is CATSSSRGYADTQYF.

This clonotype has a count of ten or more. The CDR3 DNA sequence: TGTGCCAGCAGTAGGAAGCGGAGTTCCTACAATGAGCAGTTCTTC. This encodes CASSRKRSSYNEQFF. The V gene is TRBV25-1, the J gene TRBJ2-1, with a possible D match to TRBD2 (5 bases). Germline CDR1 reads MGHDK; CDR2 reads SYGVNS. Trimming left V 5 bases short and J 1 base short, with 12 bases between. The CDR3 spans 15 residues.

The chain has TRBV29-1 and TRBJ2-2, with D possibly called TRBD1 or TRBD2 (5 bases each). Trimming took 4 bases from V and 2 from J, leaving 11 bases between them. CDR1 SQVTM and CDR2 ANQGSEA come from the germline V gene. This CDR3 has 14 residues. The CDR3 sequence: CSVGRTQNTGELFF. CDR3 nucleotide sequence: TGCAGCGTTGGGAGGACACAAAACACCGGGGAGCTGTTTTTT.

The chain carries TRBV6-5 and TRBJ2-1, with a tentative D call TRBD1 (5 bases). CDR3 size: 16 residues. CDR1 and CDR2 (germline): MNHEY, SVGAGI. Trimming stripped 0 bases from V and 0 bases from J, with 9 bases between. This CDR3 is CASSYSGQFSYNEQFF. The CDR3 DNA reads as TGTGCCAGCAGTTACTCGGGGCAGTTCTCCTACAATGAGCAGTTCTTC.

A remark on this clonotype: Germline is not matched at one junction end, which may reflect a read error. J is TRBJ2-7 and V is TRBV7-7; 8 bases are a match to TRBD1. This CDR3 is 13 amino acids long. Germline CDR1 reads SSHAT; CDR2 reads FNYEAQ (reference sequence). In nucleotides, the CDR3 is TGTGCTAGCAGCCCCCAGACAGGGGCCGAGCAGTACTTC. Amino acid sequence: CASSPQTGAEQYF.

This clonotype has at least ten counts. The gene calls are TRBV15 and TRBJ2-3; 12 bases map to TRBD2. In germline, CDR1 is LNHNV, CDR2 YYDKDF (reference sequence). This CDR3 spans 18 amino acids. The V segment lost 1 base and the J segment 4 bases; nucleotides outside the gene matches: 9. This chain's CDR3 is CATSRGLAGAGSSDTQYF. For the CDR3, the DNA is TGTGCCACCAGCAGAGGACTAGCGGGGGCCGGCTCTTCAGATACGCAGTATTTT.

This clonotype was observed a handful of times. The V gene is TRBV9, the J gene TRBJ2-1; 9 nucleotides align to TRBD2. Per germline, CDR1 SGDLS and CDR2 YYNGEE. This CDR3 is built from 16 residues. The trim removed 4 bases at V and 8 bases at J, leaving 13 bases unmatched. CDR3 amino acids: CASSLEAGGPTDEQFF. In DNA, the CDR3 is TGTGCCAGCAGCCTTGAGGCGGGGGGGCCTACGGATGAGCAGTTCTTC.

This clonotype was seen ten or more times. The CDR3 DNA reads as TGTGCCAGCAGGTTCGGAAGGACCAAAGAAAAACTGTTTTTT. It translates to CASRFGRTKEKLFF. The chain joins TRBV7-8 to TRBJ1-4; D unclear. Germline V CDR1 and CDR2: SGHVS, FQNEAQ. Trimming took off 6 bases at V and 8 bases at J, with 16 bases between the two ends. The CDR3 covers 14 residues.

This clonotype was counted at least ten times. The chain links TRBV6-5 to TRBJ1-2; TRBD1 agrees at 9 bases. The CDR3 spans 14 residues. Germline CDR1 reads MNHEY; CDR2 reads SVGAGI. With V trimmed by 6 bases and J by 5 bases, 7 bases remained unmatched. The DNA for the CDR3 is TGTGCCAGCAGCCCTGACAGGGGGGTATATGGCTACACCTTC. Amino acids: CASSPDRGVYGYTF.

The rearrangement uses TRBV3-1 and TRBJ2-2; D is uncertain. Germline lookup yields CDR1 LGHDT and CDR2 YNNKEL (reference sequence). This CDR3 has 14 residues. V lost 4 bases and J lost 3, with 9 bases in between. The CDR3 sequence: CASSPTLDTGELFF. Written as DNA, the CDR3 is TGTGCCAGCAGCCCTACTCTAGACACCGGGGAGCTGTTTTTT.

A few counts support this clonotype. The chain carries TRBV25-1 and TRBJ1-1; TRBD1 is a possible D gene (6 bases). Per germline, CDR1 MGHDK and CDR2 SYGVNS. The CDR3 is made up of 13 amino acids. V gave up 2 bases and J gave up 11 bases, with 15 bases separating them. CDR3 coding DNA: TGTGCCAGCAGTGAAGGGACAAGCCAGTTTGCTTTCTTT. It is translated as CASSEGTSQFAFF.

In this sample, this clonotype turned up a few times. J is TRBJ2-2 and V is TRBV5-5; D is possibly TRBD1 (5 bases). The CDR3 is 14 amino acids. V was shortened by 1 base and J by 6 bases, with 10 bases between the two germline ends. Per germline, CDR1 SGHKS and CDR2 YYEKEE (reference sequence). As DNA, the CDR3 is TGTGCCAGCAGCTTGCCAGGGTCGGCCGGGGAGCTGTTTTTT. Its translation is CASSLPGSAGELFF.

This clonotype was seen a handful of times. This chain joins TRBV3-1 and TRBJ2-3; 11 positions match TRBD2. V lost 1 base, J lost 5 bases, and 11 bases stayed unmatched. The germline V gene has CDR1 LGHDT and CDR2 YNNKEL (reference sequence). The CDR3 spans 18 residues. The CDR3 here is CASSQGFVLAGDGDTQYF. The CDR3 DNA reads TGTGCCAGCAGCCAAGGTTTCGTACTAGCGGGAGATGGAGATACGCAGTATTTT.

The chain recombines TRBV10-3 with TRBJ2-4, with 7 bases matching TRBD2. The CDR3 is 17 residues long. From germline, CDR1 is ENHRY and CDR2 SYGVKD. The trim removed 3 bases at V and 3 bases at J, leaving 11 bases unmatched. The CDR3 bases are TGTGCCATCAGTGACCCGGGGAGGGAATGGGGCAAAAACATTCAGTACTTC. It is translated as CAISDPGREWGKNIQYF.